The T cell receptor (beta chain) described here comes from a study of human T cells and chemical hapten exposure. The time point here: patch test 3, about 24 weeks after DPC sensitization. Treatment in this sample: therapeutic diphenylcyclopropenone sensitization with weekly scalp DPC. Extraction of total RNA was performed on unfractionated whole blood. To note about this clonotype: Its antigen remains unknown.

TCRdb processed the RACE reads anew with MiXCR; each CDR3 protein has one entry. The profile shows 50,000 or so distinct CDR3 sequences, 9.9% of them singletons. V was clipped by 8 bases and J by 4 bases, with 9 bases between them. This CDR3 spans 11 amino acids. The germline CDR1 and CDR2 sequences are SGHDN and FVKESK. Study outcomes and limitations: The formation of large CDR3 similarity clusters by expanded TCRs significantly exceeded that of controls. Those TCRs sitting above 1 in 1000 frequency stayed the same with DPC sensitization.

This receptor was obtained from a woman between 40 and 50 years old with alopecia areata. Some clones in this sample may be carry-over from other donors' samples. Sequences were derived from whole blood, sampled in connection with sensitization to the hapten diphenylcyclopropenone (DPC). The rearrangement uses TRBV14 and TRBJ2-7; no clear D gene. The CDR3 region is CASARSYEQYF. CDR3 DNA sequence: TGTGCCAGCGCCCGCTCTTACGAGCAGTACTTC.